Described below is a single T cell receptor (beta chain) sequence and its context. TCR beta rearrangements were amplified from peripheral blood genomic DNA. The sample is drawn from a study of T cell repertoires in aging, cancer and after chemotherapy. TRB rearrangements spanning V, D and J were amplified using mixed TRB-A/B primers. From the multiplex PCR reads, TCRdb called clonotypes with MiXCR, one entry per CDR3 protein. The table includes several thousand distinct CDR3 sequences, under 40% detected once. This CDR3 is 13 amino acids long. V trimming: 2 bases; J trimming: 7 bases; junction bases outside the gene matches: 7. CDR1 and CDR2 from the germline V gene are GTSNPN and SVGIG (reference sequence).

V is TRBV30 and J is TRBJ1-2, with 7 bases matching TRBD1. The clonotype was recovered from a human donor with a blood cancer. The sample comprised blood. The chain's CDR3 is CAWSPPGTAGYTF. The CDR3 nucleotides read TGTGCCTGGAGTCCCCCCGGGACAGCTGGCTACACCTTC.